This TCR beta chain emerged from a study of T-cell reconstitution after alpha-beta-depleted transplantation in children. Germline CDR1 is LNHDA and CDR2 is SQIVND (reference sequence). The CDR3 runs to 14 residues. Trimming took 6 bases from V and 4 from J; bases not matched to a gene: 4. The authors prepared the TCRbeta library with unique molecular identifiers. TCRdb used MiXCR to reprocess the PCR reads, holding one entry per CDR3 protein. This sample has roughly 590,000 distinct CDR3 sequences, with roughly 15% found just once. The sequencing here drew on PBMCs from the stem cell graft donor, taken from the stem cell graft. This clonotype was sampled from a human donor who donated a stem cell graft to a child with acute myeloid leukemia. This chain links TRBV19 with TRBJ1-3; TRBD1 agrees at 9 bases. CDR3 sequence (DNA): TGTGCCAGTAGCCTGGACAGGGGAGGAAACACCATATATTTT. It specifies CASSLDRGGNTIYF.